This entry lists 27 T cell receptor beta chains sequenced from one sample in a study of Graves' ophthalmopathy and Graves' hyperthyroidism. RNA transcripts yielded amplified TCR beta CDR3 regions. Second-round multiplex PCR came after a first-round RT-PCR that employed HTBI primers. TCRdb passed the multiplex PCR reads through MiXCR, listing each CDR3 protein once. The table records 580,000 or so distinct CDR3 sequences, roughly 40% of them present only once. The specimen was peripheral blood or thyroid tissue (not recorded which). The receptors shown here come from an adult man with Graves' hyperthyroidism.

This clonotype was picked up one time. V and J are TRBV5-1 and TRBJ1-4; 9 bases match TRBD1. Trimming cost V 4 bases and J 7 bases; bases outside gene matches: 20. The germline V gene has CDR1 SGHRS and CDR2 YFSETQ. The CDR3 totals 19 residues. The CDR3 is CASSRVAGTGSRSSEKLFF. The CDR3, as DNA: TGCGCCAGCAGCCGGGTGGCGGGGACAGGGTCTCGTAGCAGTGAAAAACTGTTTTTT.

This clonotype came up once. The chain is built from TRBV2 and TRBJ1-5, with 7 bases fitting TRBD1. V dropped 6 bases and J dropped 11; count of bases not matched to a gene: 10. The CDR3 has 13 residues. Germline V gene sequence: CDR1 SNHLY, CDR2 FYNNEI. Here the CDR3 reads CASSRDREETQHF. CDR3 nucleotides: TGTGCCAGCAGCCGTGACAGGGAGGAGACCCAGCATTTT.

V is TRBV25-1 and J is TRBJ1-1; no firm D call. This CDR3 spans 15 amino acids. V dropped 2 bases and J dropped 2 bases, with 12 bases sitting between them. Per the germline V gene, CDR1 is MGHDK and CDR2 is SYGVNS. The CDR3 here is CASSEGPKSNTEAFF. CDR3 bases: TGTGCCAGCAGTGAAGGTCCGAAGAGTAACACTGAAGCTTTCTTT.

This clonotype was picked up many times. Relative to the germline gene, one junction end is altered; a read error may explain this. This rearrangement joins TRBV7-8 to TRBJ2-7; TRBD1 agrees at 10 bases. Germline lookup yields CDR1 SGHVS and CDR2 FQNEAQ. The CDR3 covers 15 residues. The DNA of the CDR3 is TGCGCCAGCAGCCAACCGGGACAGGGGACGTACGAGCAGTACTTC. Translated: CASSQPGQGTYEQYF. Full variable domain (remainder filled in from reference TRBV7-8 and TRBJ2-7): GAGVSQSPRYKVAKRGQDVALRCDPISGHVSLFWYQQALGQGPEFLTYFQNEAQLDKSGLPSDRFFAERPEGSVSTLKIQRTQQEDSAVYLCASSQPGQGTYEQYFGPGTRLTVT.

The gene calls are TRBV10-3 and TRBJ1-4; 9 nucleotides line up with TRBD1. The trim removed 6 bases at V and 7 bases at J, leaving 15 bases unmatched. This CDR3 contains 17 residues. The germline V gene has CDR1 ENHRY and CDR2 SYGVKD. The CDR3 region has the DNA TGTGCCATCAGCGAAATCCCCGGGACAGGGACCCTTGAAAAACTGTTTTTT. Amino acid sequence: CAISEIPGTGTLEKLFF.

This clonotype was counted many times. The chain couples TRBV29-1 to TRBJ1-3, with 11 bases identical to TRBD1. After removal of 0 bases from V and 2 bases from J, the junction contained 12 bases not matched to a gene. Germline CDR1 reads SQVTM; CDR2 reads ANQGSEA. This CDR3 comprises 19 residues. The CDR3 here is CSVEDGRGQGAKAGNTIYF. Written as DNA, the CDR3 is TGCAGCGTTGAAGACGGACGTGGACAGGGGGCGAAGGCTGGAAACACCATATATTTT.

This clonotype was recorded at least ten times. The chain recombines TRBV29-1 with TRBJ2-6; tentatively, D is TRBD1 (7 bases). Trimming cost V 0 bases and J 0 bases, with 15 bases left between them. The CDR3 runs 18 residues. CDR1 and CDR2 from the germline V gene are SQVTM and ANQGSEA. CDR3 sequence reads: CSVEDLPGGGSGANVLTF. The CDR3 DNA sequence: TGCAGCGTTGAAGATCTTCCAGGGGGAGGCTCTGGGGCCAACGTCCTGACTTTC.

This clonotype was seen a few times. The rearrangement uses TRBV19 and TRBJ2-6; D is undetermined. Germline V gene sequence: CDR1 LNHDA, CDR2 SQIVND (reference sequence). The CDR3 is 15 amino acids. V was trimmed by 9 bases and J by 2 bases, leaving 14 bases between them. The CDR3 region has the DNA TGTGCCAGCAGTTCGGTCAGTGCTGGGGCCAACGTCCTGACTTTC. It specifies CASSSVSAGANVLTF. Combining the CDR3 with reference TRBV19 and TRBJ2-6 gives the whole variable domain DGGITQSPKYLFRKEGQNVTLSCEQNLNHDAMYWYRQDPGQGLRLIYYSQIVNDFQKGDIAEGYSVSREKKESFPLTVTSAQKNPTAFYLCASSSVSAGANVLTFGAGSRLTVL.

This clonotype was observed at least ten times. V usage is TRBV13 and J usage is TRBJ2-7, with 9 bases lining up with TRBD2. Germline V lookup: CDR1 PRHDT, CDR2 FYEKMQ (reference sequence). J gave up 6 bases and V 5 bases, and 14 bases lay outside the gene matches. The CDR3 extends over 16 amino acids. The CDR3 protein is CASSRRLGREGLEQYF. Written as DNA, the CDR3 is TGTGCCAGCAGCCGCCGATTAGGGCGGGAGGGCCTCGAGCAGTACTTC.

This clonotype was observed a few times. The chain combines TRBV12-5 with TRBJ2-2; D call uncertain. Germline-derived CDR1 and CDR2 are LGHNT and FRNRAP. This CDR3 has 15 amino acids. Trimming stripped 4 bases from V and 3 bases from J, with 12 bases between. Written as DNA, the CDR3 is TGTGCTAGTGGTTCAAACCCCACCTACACCGGGGAGCTGTTTTTT. Protein sequence: CASGSNPTYTGELFF.

In this sample, this clonotype turned up many times. The chain joins TRBV24-1 to TRBJ1-1, with a tentative D call TRBD1 (5 bases). The V end was cut by 5 bases, the J end by 0 bases, with 21 bases between. The V gene's germline CDR1 is KGHDR and CDR2 SFDVKD. The CDR3 spans 18 residues. Written as DNA, the CDR3 is TGTGCCACCAGTGGGCCTTGGGGCCCCCCTAGGATGAACACTGAAGCTTTCTTT. This codes for CATSGPWGPPRMNTEAFF.

This sequence joins TRBV6-2 or TRBV6-3 and TRBJ2-7; D is undetermined. The germline CDR1 and CDR2 sequences are MNHEY and SVGEGT. The CDR3 has 13 amino acids. The V end was cut by 7 bases, the J end by 0 bases, with 10 bases between. CDR3 DNA sequence: TGTGCCAGCATGTCGGGCAGCTCCTACGAGCAGTACTTC. Its protein is CASMSGSSYEQYF.

This clonotype was recorded at least ten times. The rearrangement joins TRBV20-1 to TRBJ1-2; D is unclear. Germline V gene data show CDR1 as DFQATT and CDR2 as SNEGSKA (reference sequence). V was shortened by 5 bases and J by 4 bases, with 14 bases between the two germline ends. The CDR3 extends over 13 amino acids. The CDR3, as DNA: TGCAGTGCTCGCCCACTATCTCGCTATGGCTACACCTTC. It codes for CSARPLSRYGYTF.

This clonotype has only a few counts. The gene calls are TRBV3-1 and TRBJ2-5, with unresolved D. Germline V CDR1 and CDR2: LGHDT, YNNKEL (reference sequence). The CDR3 sequence is 13 residues long. V gave up 1 base and J gave up 5 bases, with 8 bases separating them. CDR3 bases: TGTGCCAGCAGCCAAGGGGAATTTGAGACCCAGTACTTC. Translating gives CASSQGEFETQYF.

This clonotype was recorded once. This chain's CDR3 is CASSYRPGLNTEAFF. DNA for the CDR3: TGTGCCAGCTCTTATCGGCCAGGCCTGAACACTGAAGCTTTCTTT. J is TRBJ1-1 and V is TRBV27; the D is unclear. The CDR3 spans 15 residues. Between the trimmed V and J ends, which lost 8 bases and 0 bases, there was a span of 16 bases. Germline assignment: CDR1 MNHEY and CDR2 SMNVEV (reference sequence).

The V gene is TRBV3-1, the J gene TRBJ2-5, with D possibly matching TRBD1 (5 bases). Trimming took 11 bases from V and 5 from J, leaving 24 bases between them. This CDR3 comprises 15 residues. Per germline, CDR1 LGHDT and CDR2 YNNKEL (reference sequence). CDR3 region: CAGSLQGIGQETQYF. CDR3 bases: TGTGCCGGTAGTCTCCAGGGTATTGGGCAGGAGACCCAGTACTTC.

A note on this clonotype: Given a much more abundant clone one base away, this may be a read error. The rearrangement links TRBV2 to TRBJ1-2; 9 positions agree with TRBD1. The CDR3 runs to 15 residues. Germline V lookup: CDR1 SNHLY, CDR2 FYNNEI. In DNA, the CDR3 is TGTGCCTGCAGTGTTTCGGGACAGGGACGAGGGGGCTACACCTTC. Translating it yields CACSVSGQGRGGYTF.

This clonotype was recorded at least ten times. V and J are TRBV20-1 and TRBJ2-5; the D call may be TRBD1 or TRBD2 (5 bases each). The germline V gene has CDR1 DFQATT and CDR2 SNEGSKA (reference sequence). CDR3 length equals 17 residues. The ends were cut back, 4 bases at V and 5 bases at J, with 26 bases in the middle. The CDR3 sequence is CSATPSGLPGREETQYF. The CDR3 DNA follows: TGCAGTGCTACTCCTTCAGGGCTACCGGGACGCGAGGAGACCCAGTACTTC.

The chain combines TRBV12-3 or TRBV12-4 with TRBJ2-2; 12 bases are a match to TRBD2. The V gene end was trimmed by 6 bases and the J gene end by 1 base; junction bases not matched to a gene: 9. The CDR3 extends over 18 amino acids. The CDR3 is CASRSRLAGDLNTGELFF. The CDR3 nucleotides are TGTGCCAGCAGATCGCGACTAGCGGGGGACTTGAACACCGGGGAGCTGTTTTTT.

This chain joins TRBV19 and TRBJ1-1; 8 nucleotides agree with TRBD1. This CDR3 has 15 residues. The V and J ends lost 3 bases and 4 bases, in that order; junction bases with no gene match: 7. Germline V gives CDR1 LNHDA, CDR2 SQIVND (reference sequence). The DNA for the CDR3 is TGTGCCAGTAGTATTTTTAGCGGGACAGGCACTGAAGCTTTCTTT. Translation gives CASSIFSGTGTEAFF.

This clonotype was seen a handful of times. This chain uses TRBV19 with TRBJ2-2, with D hard to call. Germline CDR1 reads LNHDA; CDR2 reads SQIVND (reference sequence). The CDR3 sequence is 14 residues long. V was trimmed by 7 bases and J by 0 bases, leaving 9 bases between them. CDR3 protein: CASTEPTNTGELFF. The CDR3 DNA is TGTGCCAGTACCGAGCCAACGAACACCGGGGAGCTGTTTTTT.

The chain recombines TRBV7-2 with TRBJ2-7; 11 nucleotides match TRBD2. The CDR3 extends over 16 amino acids. Germline V gene sequence: CDR1 SGHTA, CDR2 FQGNSA. Losses at the gene ends were 4 bases for V and 4 bases for J; bases not matched to a gene: 9. CDR3 sequence: CASSWGLAALPYEQYF. The CDR3 DNA sequence: TGTGCCAGCAGCTGGGGACTAGCGGCCCTCCCGTACGAGCAGTACTTC.

The table lists this clonotype with a few counts. The V gene is TRBV6-6, the J gene TRBJ2-7; TRBD1 is a possible D gene (5 bases). Germline CDR1 is MNHNY and CDR2 is SVGAGI (reference sequence). Between the trimmed V and J ends, which lost 0 bases and 2 bases, there was a span of 14 bases. This CDR3 spans 16 amino acids. The CDR3: CASSYSAEQATYEQYF. The CDR3 DNA is TGTGCCAGCAGTTACTCGGCCGAACAGGCCACCTACGAGCAGTACTTC.

The chain combines TRBV15 with TRBJ2-6; D gene ambiguous. There are 16 residues in the CDR3. Germline V lookup: CDR1 LNHNV, CDR2 YYDKDF (reference sequence). V was clipped by 2 bases and J by 1 base, with 9 bases between them. CDR3 sequence: CATSRLLQSGANVLTF. The CDR3 DNA follows: TGTGCCACCAGCAGATTGCTACAGTCTGGGGCCAACGTCCTGACTTTC.

This clonotype has only one observation. This clone may be a read error of a much larger clone one base away. The chain joins TRBV5-6 to TRBJ1-1, with a possible D match to TRBD1 (5 bases). Trimming took off 6 bases at V and 3 bases at J, with 15 bases between the two ends. Germline V gives CDR1 SGHDT, CDR2 YYEEEE. The CDR3 is 14 amino acids. The chain's CDR3 is CASNGGTTDTEAFF. The CDR3 DNA reads as TGTGCCAGCAATGGGGGGACCACCGACACTGAAGCTTTCTTT. Full variable domain (remainder filled in from reference TRBV5-6 and TRBJ1-1): DAGVTQSPTHLIKTRGQQVTLRCSPKSGHDTVSWYQQALGQGPQFIFQYYEEEERQRGNFPDRFSGHQFPNYSSELNVNALLLGDSALYLCASNGGTTDTEAFFGQGTRLTVV.

This clonotype was counted at least ten times. The gene calls are TRBV9 and TRBJ2-5; the match to TRBD1 covers 9 bases. Germline CDR1 is SGDLS and CDR2 is YYNGEE. The J segment lost 6 bases and the V segment lost 2 bases, leaving 5 bases of the junction unmatched. CDR3 length: 14 amino acids. The CDR3 reads CASSVGQGSKTQYF. CDR3 bases: TGTGCCAGCAGCGTTGGACAGGGGTCTAAGACCCAGTACTTC.

The chain couples TRBV24-1 to TRBJ2-7; a weak D match, TRBD2 (6 bases). Germline values: CDR1 KGHDR, CDR2 SFDVKD. CDR3 length equals 13 residues. V was shortened by 5 bases and J by 6 bases, with 13 bases between the two germline ends. CDR3 protein: CATSVAGLGEQYF. CDR3 sequence (DNA): TGTGCCACCAGTGTCGCGGGGTTAGGCGAGCAGTACTTC.